Included here is one T cell receptor (beta chain) sequence, with context. Generated by immunoSEQ multiplex PCR, the TCRdb table keeps only in-frame clones and is missing some. The repertoire has approximately 140,000 clones, just over 90% of them found once; the top ten carry around 5.1%. CDR1 is KGHSH and CDR2 is LQKENI in the germline V gene. Losses at the gene ends were 1 base for V and 4 bases for J; bases not matched to a gene: 10. The CDR3 is 17 residues long. These data are taken from a study of T cell responses to AZD1222 COVID-19 vaccine. The material was peripheral blood, obtained on day 0 of AZD1222 vaccination. The clonotype was recovered from an adult in good health. The rearrangement links TRBV18 to TRBJ2-3; 8 bases map to TRBD2. The CDR3 DNA sequence: TGTGCCAGCTCACCACGGCCCGGGGGGGCCGGGGCAGATACGCAGTATTTT. Protein sequence: CASSPRPGGAGADTQYF.